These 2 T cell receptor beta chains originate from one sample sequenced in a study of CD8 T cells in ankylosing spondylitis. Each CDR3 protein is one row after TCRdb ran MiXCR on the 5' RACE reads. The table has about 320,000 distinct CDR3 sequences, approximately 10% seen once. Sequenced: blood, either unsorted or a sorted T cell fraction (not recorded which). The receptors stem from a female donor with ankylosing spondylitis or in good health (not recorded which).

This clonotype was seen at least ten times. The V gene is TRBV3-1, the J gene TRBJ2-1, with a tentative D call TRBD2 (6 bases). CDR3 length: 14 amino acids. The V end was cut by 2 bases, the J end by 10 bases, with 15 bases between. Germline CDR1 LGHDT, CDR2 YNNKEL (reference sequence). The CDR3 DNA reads TGTGCCAGCAGCCAAAGCGGGCTAGGGTTCGAGCAGTTCTTC. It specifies CASSQSGLGFEQFF.

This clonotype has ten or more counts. CDR3 bases: TGTGCCAGCAGTTTACGGCTTCACACCGGGGAGCTGTTTTTT. Encoded protein: CASSLRLHTGELFF. V is TRBV28 and J is TRBJ2-2; D not certain. CDR1 MDHEN and CDR2 SYDVKM come from the germline V gene. The CDR3 has 14 amino acids. Trimming took off 2 bases at V and 3 bases at J, with 7 bases between the two ends.